A selection of T cell receptor beta chains follows, all from one sample in a study of sequential checkpoint blockade in melanoma. Profiling relied on immunoSEQ multiplex PCR, and the TCRdb table lists in-frame clones only, not all of them. In the table there are about 16,000 clones, 90% to 95% of which are singletons. The material sequenced was CD8+ T cells sorted from blood (inferred from file names), taken from a patient given nivolumab and ipilimumab in sequence. These TCRs come from a human donor with melanoma. The CDR3 runs from the conserved cysteine through the conserved F or W. Fields, in order: J gene, D gene, V gene, clone size, CDR3 DNA, CDR3 protein. The D gene is left open where the match is weak. Part of the rows lack a size; the others show once, few, many or a class for expanded clones.

J: TRBJ2-7
D: TRBD2
V: TRBV19
size: NA
DNA: TGTGCCAGTAGTCCTACCGGGACTAGCAGCGAGCAGTACTTC
CDR3: CASSPTGTSSEQYF

J: TRBJ2-7
D: TRBD1
V: TRBV29-1
size: NA
DNA: TGCAGCGTTGCTGGCAGGGGGCAGCGGTACGAGCAGTACTTC
CDR3: CSVAGRGQRYEQYF

J: TRBJ1-1
D: NA
V: TRBV14
size: NA
DNA: TGTGCCAGCAGCCAACAATCCACTGAGTCCACCCTGGACACTGAAGCTTTCTTT
CDR3: CASSQQSTESTLDTEAFF

J: TRBJ2-6
D: NA
V: TRBV4-2
size: NA
DNA: TGTGCCAGCAGCTTAACCGAGTCTGGGGCCAACGTCCTGACTTTC
CDR3: CASSLTESGANVLTF

J: TRBJ2-7
D: TRBD1
V: TRBV9
size: NA
DNA: TGTGCCAGCAGCGTGGGGACAGGAAGCGAGCAGTACTTC
CDR3: CASSVGTGSEQYF

J: TRBJ2-7
D: TRBD1
V: TRBV27
size: NA
DNA: TGTGCCAGCAGTTTAAAATGGACAGGGGGCATAGCGTACGAGCAGTACTTC
CDR3: CASSLKWTGGIAYEQYF

J: TRBJ1-1
D: TRBD1
V: TRBV4-3
size: NA
DNA: TGCGCCAGCAGCCAAGACGGGACAGGTCGACTTTATACTGAAGCTTTCTTT
CDR3: CASSQDGTGRLYTEAFF

J: TRBJ1-1
D: NA
V: TRBV11-2
size: NA
DNA: TGTGCCAGCAGCTTGGGACCCGCCGGGGGTACTGAAGCTTTCTTT
CDR3: CASSLGPAGGTEAFF

J: TRBJ2-7
D: TRBD2
V: TRBV6-1
size: NA
DNA: TGTGCCGCCCGACTAGCCGGTGACTACGAGCAGTACTTC
CDR3: CAARLAGDYEQYF

J: TRBJ2-7
D: TRBD2
V: TRBV5-6
size: NA
DNA: TGTGCCAGCAGCTTACTAGCGGGGATTACCTACGAGCAGTACTTC
CDR3: CASSLLAGITYEQYF

J: TRBJ1-1
D: TRBD1
V: TRBV19
size: NA
DNA: TGTGCCAGTAGTCACAGGGGGTACACTGAAGCTTTCTTT
CDR3: CASSHRGYTEAFF

J: TRBJ2-7
D: TRBD1
V: TRBV19
size: NA
DNA: TGTGCCACCCGACCCGGACAGGGGCCCTACGAGCAGTACTTC
CDR3: CATRPGQGPYEQYF

J: TRBJ2-7
D: TRBD2
V: TRBV7-9
size: NA
DNA: TGTGCCAGCAGCTTAGCTAGCGGGGGGGACGAGCAGTACTTC
CDR3: CASSLASGGDEQYF

J: TRBJ1-6
D: NA
V: TRBV27
size: once
DNA: TGTGCCAGCAGTCCTGCCAGGGCTGATTCACCCCTCCACTTT
CDR3: CASSPARADSPLHF

J: TRBJ1-2
D: NA
V: TRBV19
size: few
DNA: TGTGCCAGTACCCCCGAGGGGGGGTCCAACTATGGCTACACCTTC
CDR3: CASTPEGGSNYGYTF

J: TRBJ1-1
D: NA
V: TRBV28
size: NA
DNA: TGTGCCAGCAGTTTAATCGGTTATCCTGAAGCTTTCTTT
CDR3: CASSLIGYPEAFF

J: TRBJ2-7
D: NA
V: TRBV28
size: NA
DNA: TGTGCCAGCAGTTACCCCCCGGGTGGTAGGTACGAGCAGTACTTC
CDR3: CASSYPPGGRYEQYF

J: TRBJ2-7
D: TRBD1
V: TRBV7-8
size: once
DNA: TGTGCCAGCCGGGACAGGACCTACGAGCAGTACTTC
CDR3: CASRDRTYEQYF

J: TRBJ2-7
D: NA
V: TRBV4-1
size: NA
DNA: TGCGCCAGCAGCCGTCCAGGGCTCTACGAGCAGTACTTC
CDR3: CASSRPGLYEQYF

J: TRBJ1-1
D: TRBD1
V: TRBV28
size: NA
DNA: TGTGCCAGCAGCTACAGGGGAAGGACTGAAGCTTTCTTT
CDR3: CASSYRGRTEAFF

J: TRBJ1-4
D: NA
V: TRBV15
size: NA
DNA: TGTGCCACCAGCAGAGCTAGGACAACCAGTACGTTTTTT
CDR3: CATSRARTTSTFF

J: TRBJ1-1
D: NA
V: TRBV7-3
size: NA
DNA: TGTGCCAGCAGCTTATCGTCAGGGCCGAACACTGAAGCTTTCTTT
CDR3: CASSLSSGPNTEAFF

J: TRBJ2-7
D: NA
V: TRBV7-2
size: NA
DNA: TGTGCCAGCAGCTCCGCCGCCGGCGGTCGGTTGTACGAGCAGTACTTC
CDR3: CASSSAAGGRLYEQYF

J: TRBJ1-4
D: NA
V: TRBV4-1
size: once
DNA: TGCGCCAGCAGCCAACCTACAGGGTTTGTGAATGAAAAACTGTTTTTT
CDR3: CASSQPTGFVNEKLFF

J: TRBJ2-7
D: TRBD2
V: TRBV28
size: NA
DNA: TGTGCCAGCACCCCAGGGCTAGCGGCTACCTACGAGCAGTACTTC
CDR3: CASTPGLAATYEQYF

J: TRBJ1-4
D: TRBD1
V: TRBV25-1
size: NA
DNA: TGTGCCAGCAAGAACAGGGGTTATGAAAAACTGTTTTTT
CDR3: CASKNRGYEKLFF

J: TRBJ2-7
D: NA
V: TRBV12-5
size: NA
DNA: TGTGCTAGTGGCCAGAATCGGACAATTGGGTCCTACGAGCAGTACTTC
CDR3: CASGQNRTIGSYEQYF

J: TRBJ2-7
D: TRBD2
V: TRBV9
size: NA
DNA: TGTGCCAGCAGCGCCACACTAGCGGGAAGCCACGAGCAGTACTTC
CDR3: CASSATLAGSHEQYF

J: TRBJ1-1
D: NA
V: TRBV23-1
size: once
DNA: TGCGCCAGACCCCGCGAGCTCATGAACACTGAAGCTTTCTTT
CDR3: CARPRELMNTEAFF

J: TRBJ1-2
D: NA
V: TRBV28
size: NA
DNA: TGTGCCAGCAGTTCCCACCGCGAGTACGGCTACACCTTC
CDR3: CASSSHREYGYTF

J: TRBJ1-2
D: TRBD1
V: TRBV14
size: NA
DNA: TGTGCCAGCAGCCCCCACTCGACAGGGGGCAACTATGGCTACACCTTC
CDR3: CASSPHSTGGNYGYTF

J: TRBJ1-1
D: TRBD1
V: TRBV5-8
size: NA
DNA: TGTGCCAGCAGCCCAGGGGGTTACACTGAAGCTTTCTTT
CDR3: CASSPGGYTEAFF

J: TRBJ1-1
D: NA
V: TRBV14
size: NA
DNA: TGTGCCAGCAGCCAAGAACAGGGCGTTTTCATGAACACTGAAGCTTTCTTT
CDR3: CASSQEQGVFMNTEAFF

J: TRBJ1-3
D: TRBD1
V: TRBV5-1
size: NA
DNA: TGCGCCAGCAGCCCTGAGGGACAGGCTTTTGGAAACACCATATATTTT
CDR3: CASSPEGQAFGNTIYF

J: TRBJ1-2
D: NA
V: TRBV28
size: NA
DNA: TGTGCCAGCAGTTTGATCGCGAGTTATGGCTACACCTTC
CDR3: CASSLIASYGYTF

J: TRBJ1-1
D: NA
V: TRBV5-6
size: NA
DNA: TGTGCCAGCAGCTTGTCAGGGTTGGCTTTCTTT
CDR3: CASSLSGLAFF

J: TRBJ2-7
D: TRBD1
V: TRBV7-6
size: NA
DNA: TGTGCCAGCAGCCCATATACCGACAGGGTCCACGAGCAGTACTTC
CDR3: CASSPYTDRVHEQYF

J: TRBJ2-7
D: TRBD2
V: TRBV13
size: NA
DNA: TGTGCCAGCAGCTTAGGCCTAGCGGGGAGCTACGAGCAGTACTTC
CDR3: CASSLGLAGSYEQYF

J: TRBJ1-1
D: NA
V: TRBV5-5
size: NA
DNA: TGTGCCAGCAGCCTAGACAGGAACACTGAAGCTTTCTTT
CDR3: CASSLDRNTEAFF

J: TRBJ2-7
D: TRBD2
V: TRBV30
size: once
DNA: TGTGCCTGGAGTAGGGCGGGAGTGGATTACGAGCAGTACTTC
CDR3: CAWSRAGVDYEQYF

J: TRBJ1-2
D: NA
V: TRBV7-8
size: once
DNA: TGTGCCAGCAGCGTAGGAGGAAACGGGGGCTACACCTTC
CDR3: CASSVGGNGGYTF

J: TRBJ1-3
D: NA
V: TRBV27
size: once
DNA: TGTGCCAGCAGCCTAACAGGGTCTGGAAACACCATATATTTT
CDR3: CASSLTGSGNTIYF

J: TRBJ2-7
D: NA
V: TRBV11-2
size: few
DNA: TGTGCCAGCAGCTTATCCCCCCTTAGGGGCAGAGACTACGAGCAGTACTTC
CDR3: CASSLSPLRGRDYEQYF

J: TRBJ1-1
D: NA
V: TRBV6-6
size: NA
DNA: TGTGCCAGCAGTTCCCTAAGTACTGAAGCTTTCTTT
CDR3: CASSSLSTEAFF

J: TRBJ2-3
D: NA
V: TRBV2
size: NA
DNA: TGTGCCAGCCCCCCGCGGGGAGTAGATACGCAGTATTTT
CDR3: CASPPRGVDTQYF

J: TRBJ1-5
D: NA
V: TRBV5-8
size: NA
DNA: TGTGCCAGCAGCGGGTCGGACGGGTTTCGGGGTCAGCCCCAGCATTTT
CDR3: CASSGSDGFRGQPQHF

J: TRBJ1-5
D: NA
V: TRBV27
size: NA
DNA: TGTGCCAGCAGTTTATTGAGCAGGGATCAGCCCCAGCATTTT
CDR3: CASSLLSRDQPQHF

J: TRBJ2-7
D: NA
V: TRBV30
size: NA
DNA: TGTGCCTGGGGGCTTGATTTGCAGTACTTC
CDR3: CAWGLDLQYF